This T cell receptor (beta chain) originates from a study of T cells in Graves' hyperthyroidism and ophthalmopathy. Study-level information: Staff took peripheral blood when the initial diagnosis was made, before any treatment began.

This clonotype was counted many times. RNA transcripts provided the source from which TCR beta CDR3 regions were amplified. HTBI primers drove first-round RT-PCR of the TCR CDR3. MiXCR, applied by TCRdb to the multiplex PCR reads, yields one record per CDR3 protein. The repertoire holds roughly 99,000 distinct CDR3 sequences, with 15% to 20% as singletons. Investigators excluded patients with uncontrolled infection, other autoimmune disease, pregnancy or lactation. Material for sequencing was blood. The sequence derives from a woman aged 45 to 65 with Graves' hyperthyroidism.

This CDR3 is CASSPPGGRYNEQFF. CDR3 bases: TGTGCCAGCAGCCCTCCGGGCGGGAGGTATAATGAGCAGTTCTTC. This chain connects TRBV3-1 to TRBJ2-1; TRBD2 aligns across 8 bases. CDR1 is LGHDT, CDR2 YNNKEL, per germline (reference sequence). The CDR3 is 15 residues long. Trimming removed 4 bases from V and 7 bases from J; junction bases left unmatched: 9.